This record looks at one TCR beta chain sequence and its context. Its antigen is undetermined. The sample originates from a study of T cells in localized non-small cell lung cancer. Regarding the study as a whole: Adjacent lung had a median around 60 of the 100 largest tumor clones.

The method was immunoSEQ multiplex PCR; TCRdb's version includes in-frame clones alone and lacks a portion of them. The sample consists of about 24,000 clones, 87% of them appearing once. The source was peripheral blood, collected before any cancer treatment. This sequence was found in a male donor aged 60 or older with stage I squamous cell lung carcinoma.

The CDR3 sequence is CASRAGGNQPQHF. The CDR3 bases are TGTGCCAGCAGAGCAGGGGGCAATCAGCCCCAGCATTTT. This chain connects TRBV6-1 to TRBJ1-5, with D perhaps matching TRBD1 (6 bases). The length of the CDR3 is 13 residues. Per germline, CDR1 MNHNS and CDR2 SASEGT. V lost 6 bases to trimming and J lost 2 bases, with 8 bases between them.